The 31 T cell receptor beta chains below all came from one sample that was sequenced in a study of a mutant IDH1 vaccine in newly diagnosed glioma. The time point is: baseline, week 1 (first vaccination visit). Treatment of the sample: pre-vaccination baseline after standard-of-care therapy. Produced via immunoSEQ multiplex PCR; TCRdb's table is partial and in-frame only. The sample records about 66,000 clones, around 86% being singletons. Specimen: PBMCs, collected from a glioma patient treated with radiotherapy, temozolomide or both. These receptors came from a man aged 25-40 years with glioma.

The V gene is TRBV7-2, the J gene TRBJ2-6, with D perhaps given as TRBD1 or TRBD2 (6 bases each). Deletions cut 2 bases from V and 4 bases from J, with 9 bases between. In germline, CDR1 is SGHTA, CDR2 FQGNSA. This CDR3 is built from 15 residues. The chain's CDR3 is CASSLRGAGANVLTF. The CDR3 DNA reads as TGTGCCAGCAGCTTAAGGGGGGCAGGGGCCAACGTCCTGACTTTC.

J is TRBJ1-6 and V is TRBV28; TRBD1 might be the D (5 bases). Germline CDR1 and CDR2: MDHEN and SYDVKM. The CDR3 totals 12 residues. The V end lost 9 bases, the J end lost 6 bases, and 9 bases lay between the germline ends. CDR3: CASYRGNSPLHF. The CDR3 bases are TGTGCCAGTTATAGGGGTAATTCACCCCTCCACTTT.

The chain links TRBV4-1 to TRBJ2-7; no clear D. Trimming cost V 2 bases and J 2 bases, with 13 bases left between them. CDR3 length: 15 residues. Germline-derived CDR1 and CDR2 are MGHRA and YSYEKL. As DNA, the CDR3 is TGCGCCAGCAGCCAACTTTCTGGGTACCCCTACGAGCAGTACTTC. Translating it yields CASSQLSGYPYEQYF.

This chain uses TRBV7-2 with TRBJ2-1; D is ambiguous. V was shortened by 5 bases and J by 3 bases, with 8 bases between the two germline ends. CDR3 size: 13 residues. Germline V gene lookup returns CDR1 SGHTA and CDR2 FQGNSA. CDR3 amino acids: CASSPYIYNEQFF. As DNA, the CDR3 is TGTGCCAGCAGCCCTTATATCTACAATGAGCAGTTCTTC.

The chain has TRBV6-1 and TRBJ2-2; the D call may be TRBD1 or TRBD2 (6 bases each). This CDR3 spans 16 amino acids. Germline assignment: CDR1 MNHNS and CDR2 SASEGT. The V end was cut by 2 bases, the J end by 6 bases, with 16 bases between. The DNA of the CDR3 is TGTGCCAGCAGTGAATTCCCCGGGGGCGCGGCCGGGGAGCTGTTTTTT. Translating it yields CASSEFPGGAAGELFF.

The chain links TRBV28 to TRBJ2-1; no clear D. The germline V and J ends were trimmed by 4 bases and 5 bases, with 9 bases remaining between them. The CDR3 spans 13 residues. The V gene's germline CDR1 is MDHEN and CDR2 SYDVKM. The CDR3 sequence is CASSSNTDNEQFF. DNA for the CDR3: TGTGCCAGCAGTTCAAACACGGACAATGAGCAGTTCTTC.

This rearrangement joins TRBV27 to TRBJ1-2; D is unresolved. This CDR3 has 16 amino acids. Per the germline V gene, CDR1 is MNHEY and CDR2 is SMNVEV (reference sequence). Trimming took 3 bases from V and 0 from J, leaving 14 bases between them. CDR3 coding DNA: TGTGCCAGCAGTTTGGGGTATCCAGGAGCTAACTATGGCTACACCTTC. Translation gives CASSLGYPGANYGYTF.

The rearrangement links TRBV7-8 to TRBJ1-1, with D tentatively TRBD1 (5 bases). There are 16 residues in the CDR3. The germline CDR1 and CDR2 sequences are SGHVS and FQNEAQ. The V end was cut by 2 bases, the J end by 0 bases, with 13 bases between. CDR3 protein: CASSLRVGAMNTEAFF. The CDR3 DNA is TGTGCCAGCAGCTTAAGGGTCGGGGCCATGAACACTGAAGCTTTCTTT.

The chain uses TRBV13 and TRBJ1-3; the D is unclear. The CDR3 is 15 residues long. In germline, CDR1 is PRHDT, CDR2 FYEKMQ (reference sequence). Trimming cost V 5 bases and J 2 bases, with 13 bases left between them. The CDR3 loop reads CASSQTAAPGNTIYF. In DNA, the CDR3 is TGTGCCAGCAGCCAAACAGCAGCACCTGGAAACACCATATATTTT. The whole variable domain, remainder taken from reference TRBV13 and TRBJ1-3, is AAGVIQSPRHLIKEKRETATLKCYPIPRHDTVYWYQQGPGQDPQFLISFYEKMQSDKGSIPDRFSAQQFSDYHSELNMSSLELGDSALYFCASSQTAAPGNTIYFGEGSWLTVV.

The rearrangement joins TRBV28 to TRBJ2-1, with D perhaps matching TRBD1 (6 bases). This CDR3 is built from 16 residues. V lost 0 bases, J lost 3 bases, and 12 bases lay in between. CDR1 MDHEN and CDR2 SYDVKM come from the germline V gene. Here the CDR3 reads CASSLWGAQYYNEQFF. The CDR3 DNA follows: TGTGCCAGCAGTTTATGGGGGGCGCAATACTACAATGAGCAGTTCTTC.

V and J are TRBV7-6 and TRBJ2-3; no definite D call. The CDR3 runs to 15 residues. Trimming left V 4 bases short and J 6 bases short, with 17 bases between. Germline CDR1 SGHVS, CDR2 FNYEAQ. The CDR3 DNA reads as TGTGCCAGCAGCTCCTCTGAGCGCGCGGCCGATACGCAGTATTTT. Translation: CASSSSERAADTQYF.

The gene calls are TRBV6-6 and TRBJ2-1; TRBD1 matches 9 bases. J lost 0 bases, V lost 2 bases, and 2 bases had no gene match. Germline assignment: CDR1 MNHNY and CDR2 SVGAGI (reference sequence). The CDR3 is 16 residues long. This CDR3 reads CASSYPTGGSYNEQFF. CDR3 DNA: TGTGCCAGCAGTTACCCGACAGGGGGCTCCTACAATGAGCAGTTCTTC.

The gene calls are TRBV6-1 and TRBJ1-6; D may be TRBD1 (6 bases). This CDR3 spans 15 amino acids. Per the germline V gene, CDR1 is MNHNS and CDR2 is SASEGT. Trimming removed 2 bases from V and 9 bases from J, with 14 bases in between. For the CDR3, the DNA is TGTGCCAGCAGTGAAAACAGGGTGTTGAGTTCACCCCTCCACTTT. The encoded protein is CASSENRVLSSPLHF.

V usage is TRBV7-2 and J usage is TRBJ2-7; D unclear. The CDR3 contains 14 residues. Germline-derived CDR1 and CDR2 are SGHTA and FQGNSA. V dropped 5 bases and J dropped 6 bases, with 17 bases sitting between them. In DNA, the CDR3 is TGTGCCAGCAGCCCGACTTTCACGTCGGTCGAGCAGTACTTC. Its protein product is CASSPTFTSVEQYF.

The rearrangement links TRBV18 to TRBJ2-7, with D uncertain. Germline CDR1 reads KGHSH; CDR2 reads LQKENI. The CDR3 is 13 amino acids. V was pared by 3 bases and J by 1 base, with 7 bases between. Written as DNA, the CDR3 is TGTGCCAGCTCACCCGAAGCTTCCTACGAGCAGTACTTC. This sequence encodes CASSPEASYEQYF.

The J gene is TRBJ2-7, the V gene TRBV5-6; unclear D gene. V lost 0 bases and J lost 3, with 10 bases in between. Germline assignment: CDR1 SGHDT and CDR2 YYEEEE. The CDR3 is 14 residues long. CDR3 protein: CASSLARLHYEQYF. The CDR3 region has the DNA TGTGCCAGCAGCTTGGCCAGACTCCACTACGAGCAGTACTTC.

This rearrangement joins TRBV5-4 to TRBJ1-2; D gene uncertain. The germline gives CDR1 SGHNT, CDR2 YYREEE (reference sequence). The CDR3 consists of 16 residues. With 0 bases removed from V and 7 bases from J, the gap between germline ends came to 19 bases. The CDR3 sequence is CASSLEPSPGFSGYTF. The DNA for the CDR3 is TGTGCCAGCAGCTTGGAGCCCAGCCCAGGATTCAGTGGCTACACCTTC.

The chain carries TRBV4-1 and TRBJ2-7; the match to TRBD1 covers 7 bases. V shed 4 bases, J shed 5 bases, and the junction held 11 bases outside the gene matches. CDR1 and CDR2 from the germline V gene are MGHRA and YSYEKL. The CDR3 has 15 residues. The CDR3 region is CASSLRTGLSNEQYF. Written as DNA, the CDR3 is TGCGCCAGCAGCCTCCGGACAGGTCTTTCTAACGAGCAGTACTTC.

V is TRBV7-2 and J is TRBJ1-1, with 8 bases lining up with TRBD1. From germline, CDR1 is SGHTA and CDR2 FQGNSA. V trimming: 5 bases; J trimming: 9 bases; junction bases outside the gene matches: 8. CDR3 length equals 13 residues. CDR3 bases: TGTGCCAGCAGCCAAGAGACAGGGGCGAAAGCTTTCTTT. Its translation: CASSQETGAKAFF.

The CDR3 sequence: CASSPRGLYEQYF. CDR3 coding DNA: TGTGCCAGCAGCCCACGGGGGCTCTACGAGCAGTACTTC. The genes are TRBV7-8 and TRBJ2-7; tentatively, D is TRBD1 or TRBD2 (6 bases each). Germline V gene data show CDR1 as SGHVS and CDR2 as FQNEAQ. The CDR3 has 13 residues. The V gene lost 5 bases and the J gene lost 3 bases, with 11 bases spanning the gap. The full variable domain, its missing parts supplied by reference TRBV7-8 and TRBJ2-7, is GAGVSQSPRYKVAKRGQDVALRCDPISGHVSLFWYQQALGQGPEFLTYFQNEAQLDKSGLPSDRFFAERPEGSVSTLKIQRTQQEDSAVYLCASSPRGLYEQYFGPGTRLTVT.

This clone was counted only a few times. The chain employs TRBV7-2 and TRBJ2-2; TRBD2 is a possible D gene (5 bases). V lost 1 base and J 8 bases, leaving 11 bases between the germline ends. Looked up from germline, CDR1 is SGHTA and CDR2 is FQGNSA. The CDR3 is made up of 14 amino acids. As DNA, the CDR3 is TGTGCCAGCAGCTTAGGGTCGGGATGGGGGGAGCTGTTTTTT. Translating gives CASSLGSGWGELFF.

The rearrangement uses TRBV15 and TRBJ2-1, with 9 bases lining up with TRBD1. J was trimmed by 6 bases and V by 3 bases; bases with no gene match: 6. The CDR3 spans 15 residues. Germline CDR1 and CDR2: LNHNV and YYDKDF (reference sequence). The CDR3 coding sequence is TGTGCCACCAGCAGTGGGGACAGGGAGGTCAATGAGCAGTTCTTC. Translating it yields CATSSGDREVNEQFF.

This clone turned up a few times. The junction and the germline gene differ at one end; a read error may be behind it. The chain joins TRBV19 to TRBJ1-1, with D hard to call. The CDR3 runs to 12 residues. Germline CDR1 is LNHDA and CDR2 is SQIVND (reference sequence). The CDR3 DNA is TGTGCCAGTAGCATAGGCCTATCGGAAGCTTTCTTT. Its translation is CASSIGLSEAFF. Combining the CDR3 with reference TRBV19 and TRBJ1-1 gives the whole variable domain DGGITQSPKYLFRKEGQNVTLSCEQNLNHDAMYWYRQDPGQGLRLIYYSQIVNDFQKGDIAEGYSVSREKKESFPLTVTSAQKNPTAFYLCASSIGLSEAFFGQGTRLTVV.

The CDR3 protein is CASSSGTANTEAFF. The DNA of the CDR3 is TGTGCCAGCAGTTCTGGGACAGCTAACACTGAAGCTTTCTTT. The chain recombines TRBV27 with TRBJ1-1, with TRBD1 matching over 7 bases. Per germline, CDR1 MNHEY and CDR2 SMNVEV (reference sequence). Trimming removed 4 bases from V and 2 bases from J; junction bases left unmatched: 4. This CDR3 has 14 amino acids.

This clone occurred a few times. The chain couples TRBV19 to TRBJ1-1; D is uncertain. V was trimmed by 5 bases and J by 6 bases, leaving 16 bases between them. Germline V CDR1 and CDR2: LNHDA, SQIVND (reference sequence). CDR3 length: 14 residues. The CDR3 region has the DNA TGTGCCAGTAGTCCTCTGAAGGATAACGCTGAAGCTTTCTTT. This sequence encodes CASSPLKDNAEAFF.

V gene TRBV5-4 combines with J gene TRBJ2-3; the D is unclear. V was pared by 0 bases and J by 6 bases, with 8 bases between. Germline V CDR1 and CDR2: SGHNT, YYREEE (reference sequence). The CDR3 covers 13 residues. CDR3 nucleotides: TGTGCCAGCAGCTTGGCCGACGTGGATACGCAGTATTTT. Translation gives CASSLADVDTQYF.

This chain links TRBV12-5 with TRBJ2-7; 10 bases match TRBD1. CDR1 is LGHNT, CDR2 FRNRAP, per germline. CDR3 size: 16 residues. V gave up 7 bases and J gave up 2 bases; unmatched junction bases: 11. The CDR3 spells CASAQWVGTGAYEQYF. The CDR3 DNA reads TGTGCTAGTGCCCAATGGGTAGGGACAGGGGCCTACGAGCAGTACTTC.

This clone has a handful of counts. The chain joins TRBV19 to TRBJ1-2, with 8 bases matching TRBD1. The length of the CDR3 is 17 residues. Germline V gene data show CDR1 as LNHDA and CDR2 as SQIVND (reference sequence). With V trimmed by 0 bases and J by 2 bases, 8 bases remained unmatched. The CDR3 loop reads CASSIETGQGGNYGYTF. CDR3 DNA sequence: TGTGCCAGTAGTATAGAGACCGGACAGGGTGGGAACTATGGCTACACCTTC.

The rearrangement joins TRBV4-1 to TRBJ1-5, with a tentative D call TRBD1 (6 bases). The CDR3 covers 17 residues. Deletions cut 4 bases from V and 0 bases from J, with 16 bases between. Germline CDR1 reads MGHRA; CDR2 reads YSYEKL. The CDR3 loop is CASSRHTGATSNQPQHF. CDR3 DNA sequence: TGCGCCAGCAGCCGCCACACGGGGGCTACTAGCAATCAGCCCCAGCATTTT.

The V gene is TRBV28, the J gene TRBJ1-2, with TRBD1 as a possible D gene (6 bases). Trimming pared 5 bases from V and 3 bases from J, leaving 13 bases between. CDR1 is MDHEN and CDR2 is SYDVKM in the germline V gene. This CDR3 contains 14 residues. The CDR3 sequence: CASSRGGTHYGYTF. The CDR3 bases are TGTGCCAGCAGTAGGGGGGGGACCCACTATGGCTACACCTTC.

V and J are TRBV27 and TRBJ2-7; possibly TRBD1 for D (6 bases). Deletions cut 4 bases from V and 2 bases from J, with 12 bases between. The germline gives CDR1 MNHEY, CDR2 SMNVEV (reference sequence). There are 14 residues in the CDR3. CDR3 in DNA: TGTGCCAGCAGTTCTCAAGGACAGACCTACGAGCAGTACTTC. Protein product: CASSSQGQTYEQYF.